A single sample gave rise to the 18 T cell receptor beta chains below, sequenced in a study of read filtering for tumor transcriptome and immune sequencing. From about 400 ng of RNA, a library with molecular barcoded alpha/delta and beta/gamma adaptors was made. TCRdb independently ran MiXCR on the reads; one entry per CDR3 protein. The sample shows 37,000 or so distinct CDR3 sequences, about 13% of them seen only once. The sample was a population of CD138-negative cells sorted from bone marrow. The source of these receptors is a donor at least 40 years old with multiple myeloma.

In regard to this clonotype: Since a much larger clone is just one base distant, this may be a read error. V usage is TRBV5-1 and J usage is TRBJ2-5; 7 nucleotides line up with TRBD2. The CDR3 contains 14 residues. The germline gives CDR1 SGHRS, CDR2 YFSETQ. The CDR3 protein is CASRAGNPQETQCF. CDR3 DNA sequence: TGCGCCAGCAGAGCGGGAAATCCCCAAGAGACCCAGTGCTTC.

This clonotype came up many times. The chain joins TRBV7-8 to TRBJ2-1; tentatively, D is TRBD1 (6 bases). Germline assignment: CDR1 SGHVS and CDR2 FQNEAQ. The CDR3 runs to 15 residues. V was pared by 5 bases and J by 4 bases, with 15 bases between. CDR3 loop: CASSRPGTSYNEQFF. DNA of the CDR3: TGTGCCAGCAGCCGTCCCGGGACATCGTACAATGAGCAGTTCTTC.

Many counts were recorded for this clonotype. V and J are TRBV20-1 and TRBJ2-7, with D perhaps matching TRBD1 or TRBD2 (5 bases each). Trimming removed 0 bases from V and 2 bases from J, with 17 bases in between. The CDR3 has 16 amino acids. Germline CDR1 and CDR2: DFQATT and SNEGSKA (reference sequence). The CDR3 sequence: CSARDDPLAGTYEQYF. The DNA of the CDR3 is TGCAGTGCTAGAGATGACCCCCTAGCAGGGACCTACGAGCAGTACTTC.

This clonotype occurred many times. The junction departs from the called germline gene at one end, perhaps through a read error. The rearrangement uses TRBV7-7 and TRBJ2-2; D possibly corresponds to TRBD1 (5 bases). The CDR3 is 14 residues long. Germline V CDR1 and CDR2: SSHAT, FNYEAQ (reference sequence). The CDR3, as DNA: TGTGCTAGCAGCCCCGGACATTGGACCGGGGAGCTGTTTTTT. This gives the protein CASSPGHWTGELFF.

This clonotype was recorded a few times. Given a much more abundant clone one base away, this may be a read error. This chain joins TRBV3-1 and TRBJ1-1, with D unresolved. Germline assignment: CDR1 LGHDT and CDR2 YNNKEL (reference sequence). The CDR3 extends over 14 amino acids. The CDR3 nucleotides are TGTGCCAGCAGCCAAGTAGGCCCTAACACTGACGCTTTCTTT. Its protein is CASSQVGPNTDAFF.

This clonotype was seen many times. V is TRBV7-9 and J is TRBJ2-7, with a possible D match to TRBD2 (6 bases). Trimming shortened V by 5 bases and J by 2 bases, and 13 bases separated the two germline ends. Germline values: CDR1 SEHNR, CDR2 FQNEAQ (reference sequence). This CDR3 is built from 14 residues. CDR3 in DNA: TGTGCCAGCAGCGCGGGATCTCGGGCCTACGAGCAGTACTTC. Protein product: CASSAGSRAYEQYF. The whole variable domain, filled in from reference TRBV7-9 and TRBJ2-7, reads DTGVSQNPRHKITKRGQNVTFRCDPISEHNRLYWYRQTLGQGPEFLTYFQNEAQLEKSRLLSDRFSAERPKGSFSTLEIQRTEQGDSAMYLCASSAGSRAYEQYFGPGTRLTVT.

This clonotype was seen many times. This rearrangement joins TRBV6-2 or TRBV6-3 to TRBJ2-2, with a tentative D call TRBD1 (6 bases). Germline V gene sequence: CDR1 MNHEY, CDR2 SVGEGT. The CDR3 length is 18 residues. With 5 bases removed from V and 4 bases from J, the gap between germline ends came to 23 bases. CDR3 residues: CASSPSPYRDTSTGELFF. CDR3 nucleotide sequence: TGTGCCAGCAGTCCTTCTCCCTACAGGGATACGAGCACCGGGGAGCTGTTTTTT.

At least ten counts were recorded for this clonotype. CDR3 in amino acids: CASRTAGEGTETQYF. CDR3 DNA: TGTGCCAGTAGGACGGCGGGAGAGGGAACAGAGACCCAGTACTTC. The chain employs TRBV19 and TRBJ2-5; 7 positions match TRBD2. Germline assignment: CDR1 LNHDA and CDR2 SQIVND (reference sequence). The CDR3 spans 15 residues. Trimming removed 6 bases from V and 4 bases from J; junction bases left unmatched: 11. The full variable domain, in which reference TRBV19 and TRBJ2-5 provide the parts outside the CDR3, is DGGITQSPKYLFRKEGQNVTLSCEQNLNHDAMYWYRQDPGQGLRLIYYSQIVNDFQKGDIAEGYSVSREKKESFPLTVTSAQKNPTAFYLCASRTAGEGTETQYFGPGTRLLVL.

There are a few counts of this clonotype. The V gene is TRBV9, the J gene TRBJ2-1, with D maybe TRBD2 (6 bases). Looked up from germline, CDR1 is SGDLS and CDR2 is YYNGEE. The CDR3 loop spans 13 amino acids. V lost 3 bases to trimming and J lost 6 bases, with 10 bases between them. The CDR3 DNA follows: TGTGCCAGCAGCGGAAAGACTAGCAATGAGCAGTTCTTC. Amino acid sequence: CASSGKTSNEQFF.

In its sample, this clonotype was seen many times. The J gene is TRBJ2-7, the V gene TRBV20-1, with 8 bases matching TRBD1. CDR1 and CDR2 (germline): DFQATT, SNEGSKA (reference sequence). The CDR3 spans 13 residues. V was pared by 3 bases and J by 4 bases, with 5 bases of the junction left unmatched. This chain's CDR3 is CSARKTGAYEQYF. CDR3 nucleotides: TGCAGTGCTAGGAAGACAGGGGCTTACGAGCAGTACTTC.

This clonotype occurred many times. The DNA for the CDR3 is TGCAGCGAACACAGGGGGCGTAATGAAAAACTGTTTTTT. This translates into CSEHRGRNEKLFF. The chain is built from TRBV29-1 and TRBJ1-4; 9 nucleotides line up with TRBD1. The CDR3 runs 13 residues. CDR1 and CDR2 (germline): SQVTM, ANQGSEA. With 7 bases clipped from V and 4 bases from J, the junction kept 4 bases outside the gene matches.

In this sample, this clonotype turned up many times. The chain uses TRBV4-3 and TRBJ1-6; no definite D call. Looked up from germline, CDR1 is LGHNA and CDR2 is YSLEER. The CDR3 is 14 residues long. Trimming shortened V by 0 bases and J by 8 bases, and 8 bases separated the two germline ends. The CDR3, as DNA: TGCGCCAGCAGCCAAGAGGTAGTCGATTCACCCCTCCACTTT. This gives the protein CASSQEVVDSPLHF.

This clonotype was seen at least ten times. The V and J genes are TRBV4-1 and TRBJ1-1; D gene unclear. This CDR3 contains 14 residues. Deletions cut 4 bases from V and 0 bases from J, with 9 bases between. Germline CDR1 MGHRA, CDR2 YSYEKL. Here the CDR3 reads CASSPREMNTEAFF. In DNA form, the CDR3 reads TGCGCCAGCAGCCCTAGAGAGATGAACACTGAAGCTTTCTTT.

The sample holds many counts of this clonotype. V is TRBV19 and J is TRBJ2-2; 10 bases agree with TRBD2. Germline lookup yields CDR1 LNHDA and CDR2 SQIVND (reference sequence). J lost 0 bases, V lost 5 bases, and 0 bases had no gene match. CDR3 length: 15 amino acids. CDR3 sequence reads: CASSGTSANTGELFF. The CDR3 nucleotides read TGTGCCAGTAGTGGGACTAGCGCGAACACCGGGGAGCTGTTTTTT. The variable domain in full, completed from reference TRBV19 and TRBJ2-2, reads DGGITQSPKYLFRKEGQNVTLSCEQNLNHDAMYWYRQDPGQGLRLIYYSQIVNDFQKGDIAEGYSVSREKKESFPLTVTSAQKNPTAFYLCASSGTSANTGELFFGEGSRLTVL.

This clonotype was observed many times. This chain links TRBV5-1 with TRBJ1-1; D is unclear. Per germline, CDR1 SGHRS and CDR2 YFSETQ. V dropped 4 bases and J dropped 1 base, with 14 bases sitting between them. This CDR3 has 15 amino acids. CDR3: CASSPLGRENTEAFF. DNA of the CDR3: TGCGCCAGCAGCCCCCTAGGGAGGGAGAACACTGAAGCTTTCTTT.

This clonotype was seen just once. One base separates it from a far larger clone, so it is likely a read error. The rearrangement joins TRBV5-1 to TRBJ2-7; 7 nucleotides align to TRBD1. The CDR3 is made up of 14 amino acids. Germline CDR1 is SGHRS and CDR2 is YFSETQ. V trimming: 4 bases; J trimming: 7 bases; junction bases outside the gene matches: 11. Here the CDR3 DNA reads TGCGCCAGCAGCCGGGACAGCTCCTACAATGAGCAGTACTTC. It yields the protein CASSRDSSYNEQYF.

This clonotype has at least ten counts. This chain connects TRBV7-2 to TRBJ1-5, with D possibly TRBD1 on 6 matching bases. The ends were cut back, 5 bases at V and 7 bases at J, with 12 bases in the middle. The V gene's germline CDR1 is SGHTA and CDR2 FQGNSA. CDR3 size: 13 residues. CDR3 sequence: CASSQQGYQPQHF. CDR3 nucleotide sequence: TGTGCCAGCAGCCAACAGGGATACCAGCCCCAGCATTTT.

This clonotype was counted ten times or more. The genes are TRBV19 and TRBJ2-5; D is undetermined. Between the trimmed V and J ends, which lost 5 bases and 2 bases, there was a span of 9 bases. Looked up from germline, CDR1 is LNHDA and CDR2 is SQIVND (reference sequence). The CDR3 is 13 amino acids. CDR3 in DNA: TGTGCCAGTAGTCGGTCCCCACAAGAGACCCAGTACTTC. Protein product: CASSRSPQETQYF.